Given below is one T cell receptor (beta chain) in context. Sequenced by immunoSEQ multiplex PCR; TCRdb stores in-frame clones only, minus some. The sample includes roughly 80,000 clones, 85% to 95% seen only once; the top ten take approximately 0.37%. This specimen belongs to a study of technical replicates of blood from four donors. Germline values: CDR1 LGHNA, CDR2 YSLEER. V dropped 0 bases and J dropped 7; count of bases not matched to a gene: 15. This CDR3 has 17 amino acids. This clonotype was obtained from a human donor in good health. The chain recombines TRBV4-3 with TRBJ2-7; TRBD2 matches at 7 bases. Sequencing was done on a sample of T cells isolated from PBMCs. The CDR3 nucleotides read TGCGCCAGCAGCCAAGATCGAGGTGGGGAGGGGAGATGGGAGCAGTACTTC. Its translation: CASSQDRGGEGRWEQYF.